This TCR beta chain comes out of a study of early T cells in non-severe SARS-CoV-2 infection. As for the study in general: Sequencing targeted bulk RNA from unsorted whole blood, leaving chains unpaired. Study-level points and caveats: Comparison of clonotypes with VDJdb favored anti-spike CD8 responses while missing private and CD4 specificities.

Germline V lookup: CDR1 DFQATT, CDR2 SNEGSKA (reference sequence). The V end lost 6 bases, the J end lost 4 bases, and 8 bases lay between the germline ends. The CDR3 is 11 residues long. Individual cDNA molecules were tagged with unique molecular identifiers. TCRdb re-called the 5' RACE reads through MiXCR, storing one row per CDR3 protein. The profile shows 11,000 or so distinct CDR3 sequences, around 5% of them singletons. In this sample, this clonotype is medium-sized. Its antigen is as yet unknown. The receptor was isolated from an adult who was a healthcare worker with PCR-confirmed SARS-CoV-2 infection or an uninfected control (not recorded which). The sample consisted of whole blood. The rearrangement joins TRBV20-1 to TRBJ2-3; possibly TRBD2 for D (5 bases). CDR3 nucleotide sequence: TGCAGTGCCCCGGACTCAGATACGCAGTATTTT. Translated: CSAPDSDTQYF.